This TCR beta chain appears in the sequencing data of a study of blood T cell repertoires in COVID-19. The CDR3 is made up of 12 amino acids. In germline, CDR1 is MGHDK, CDR2 SYGVNS. This table comes from immunoSEQ multiplex PCR, and its TCRdb copy is limited to in-frame clones, with some not included. Found here are 68,000 or so clones, less than 95% of them singletons; the top ten hold approximately 0.57%. In regard to this clone: At one of its ends the junction is not consistent with the germline gene, which may arise from a read error.

This sequence joins TRBV25-1 and TRBJ2-3; 7 bases line up with TRBD1. The sequencing sample was made of peripheral blood. This receptor was taken from a man aged 45 to 65 with COVID-19, enrolled during active disease. This chain's CDR3 is CASGHVPGQFLF. The CDR3, as DNA: TGTGCCAGCGGCCACGTTCCGGGACAGTTCCTTTTT.